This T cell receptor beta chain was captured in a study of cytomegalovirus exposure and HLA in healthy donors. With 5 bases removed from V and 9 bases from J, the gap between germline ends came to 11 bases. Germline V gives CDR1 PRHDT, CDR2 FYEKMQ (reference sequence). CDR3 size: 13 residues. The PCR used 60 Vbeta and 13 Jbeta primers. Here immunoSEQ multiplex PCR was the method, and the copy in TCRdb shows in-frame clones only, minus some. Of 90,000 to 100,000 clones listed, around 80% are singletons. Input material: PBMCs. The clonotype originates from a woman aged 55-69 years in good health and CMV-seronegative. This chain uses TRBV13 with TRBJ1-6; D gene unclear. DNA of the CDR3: TGTGCCAGCAGCCCGTCGCGGGGTTCACCCCTCCACTTT. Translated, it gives CASSPSRGSPLHF.